These 3 T cell receptor beta chains share one sample of origin, sequenced in a study of T cell responses to AZD1222 COVID-19 vaccine. Generated by immunoSEQ multiplex PCR, the TCRdb table keeps only in-frame clones and is missing some. This sample has 80,000 to 100,000 clones, with 85% to 90% found just once. This sample comprised peripheral blood, obtained 28 days after the second AZD1222 dose. Every receptor here comes from an adult who received the AZD1222 COVID-19 vaccine.

V gene TRBV28 combines with J gene TRBJ2-7; D perhaps matches TRBD1 (6 bases). V lost 5 bases, J lost 3 bases, and 11 bases lay in between. The germline gives CDR1 MDHEN, CDR2 SYDVKM. CDR3 size: 13 residues. The CDR3 spells CASSPGALYEQYF. CDR3 coding DNA: TGTGCCAGCAGTCCAGGGGCGCTCTACGAGCAGTACTTC.

The rearrangement joins TRBV6-5 to TRBJ2-3; 8 bases match TRBD2. V gave up 6 bases and J gave up 6 bases; unmatched junction bases: 5. In germline, CDR1 is MNHEY, CDR2 SVGAGI. The CDR3 consists of 13 residues. The CDR3 DNA is TGTGCCAGCAGGCCGGGGGGGGCGGATACGCAGTATTTT. Its protein is CASRPGGADTQYF.

The chain recombines TRBV27 with TRBJ2-7; D may be TRBD2 (5 bases). CDR1 MNHEY and CDR2 SMNVEV come from the germline V gene (reference sequence). This CDR3 region has 14 residues. The V end lost 3 bases, the J end lost 0 bases, and 9 bases lay between the germline ends. This CDR3 is CASSLTGVSYEQYF. The CDR3 nucleotides are TGTGCCAGCAGTTTGACCGGGGTCTCCTACGAGCAGTACTTC.